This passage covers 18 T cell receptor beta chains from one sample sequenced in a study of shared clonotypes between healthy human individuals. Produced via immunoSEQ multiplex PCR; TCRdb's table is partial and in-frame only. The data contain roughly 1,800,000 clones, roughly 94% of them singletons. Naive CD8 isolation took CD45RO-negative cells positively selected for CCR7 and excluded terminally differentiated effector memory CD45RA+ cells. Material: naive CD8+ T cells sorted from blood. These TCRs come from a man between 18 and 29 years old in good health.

CDR3 in DNA: TGTGCCAGCAGTTCCGCCGGGACAGGGGAAGCTAACTATGGCTACACCTTC. As protein: CASSSAGTGEANYGYTF. The rearrangement uses TRBV28 and TRBJ1-2; 10 bases line up with TRBD1. The junction had 8 bases not matched to a gene; V was cut back by 4 bases and J by 0 bases. Per the germline V gene, CDR1 is MDHEN and CDR2 is SYDVKM. The CDR3 is 17 amino acids.

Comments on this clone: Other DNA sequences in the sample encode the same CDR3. CDR3 nucleotides: TGTGCCAGCAGCGCGGGCTATGGCTACACCTTC. As protein: CASSAGYGYTF. The rearrangement joins TRBV7-9 to TRBJ1-2; D gene uncertain. Germline CDR1 is SEHNR and CDR2 is FQNEAQ (reference sequence). Trimming shortened V by 5 bases and J by 4 bases, and 5 bases separated the two germline ends. The CDR3 loop spans 11 amino acids.

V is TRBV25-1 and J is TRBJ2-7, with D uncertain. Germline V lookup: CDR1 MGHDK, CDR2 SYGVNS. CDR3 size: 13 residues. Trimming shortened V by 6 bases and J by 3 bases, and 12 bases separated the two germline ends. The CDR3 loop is CASRDDLNYEQYF. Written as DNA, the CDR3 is TGTGCCAGCAGGGATGATCTTAACTACGAGCAGTACTTC.

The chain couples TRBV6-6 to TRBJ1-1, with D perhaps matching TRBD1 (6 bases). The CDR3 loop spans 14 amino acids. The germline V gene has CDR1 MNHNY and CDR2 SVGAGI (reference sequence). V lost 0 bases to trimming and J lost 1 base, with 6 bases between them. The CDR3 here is CASSYSQGNTEAFF. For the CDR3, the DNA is TGTGCCAGCAGTTACTCACAGGGGAACACTGAAGCTTTCTTT.

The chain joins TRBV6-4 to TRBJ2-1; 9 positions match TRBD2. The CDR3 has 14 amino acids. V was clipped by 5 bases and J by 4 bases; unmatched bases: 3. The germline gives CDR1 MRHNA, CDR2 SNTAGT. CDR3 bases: TGTGCCAGCAGTTTAGCGGGGGATTACAATGAGCAGTTCTTC. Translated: CASSLAGDYNEQFF.

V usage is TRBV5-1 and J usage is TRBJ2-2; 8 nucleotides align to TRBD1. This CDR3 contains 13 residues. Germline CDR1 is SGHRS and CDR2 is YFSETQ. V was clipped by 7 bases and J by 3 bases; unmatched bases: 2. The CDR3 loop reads CASLDRDTGELFF. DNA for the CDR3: TGCGCCAGCTTGGACAGGGACACCGGGGAGCTGTTTTTT. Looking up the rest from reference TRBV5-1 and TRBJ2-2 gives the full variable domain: KAGVTQTPRYLIKTRGQQVTLSCSPISGHRSVSWYQQTPGQGLQFLFEYFSETQRNKGNFPGRFSGRQFSNSRSEMNVSTLELGDSALYLCASLDRDTGELFFGEGSRLTVL.

This CDR3 is CAWSGGSLGEQFF. CDR3 DNA: TGTGCCTGGAGCGGCGGGAGTTTGGGTGAGCAGTTCTTC. The J gene is TRBJ2-1, the V gene TRBV30; 7 bases are a match to TRBD2. The CDR3 consists of 13 residues. The junction had 8 bases not matched to a gene; V was cut back by 3 bases and J by 9 bases. Germline CDR1 GTSNPN, CDR2 SVGIG (reference sequence). Together with reference TRBV30 and TRBJ2-1, the CDR3 gives the full variable domain: SQTIHQWPATLVQPVGSPLSLECTVEGTSNPNLYWYRQAAGRGLQLLFYSVGIGQISSEVPQNLSASRPQDRQFILSSKKLLLSDSGFYLCAWSGGSLGEQFFGPGTRLTVL.

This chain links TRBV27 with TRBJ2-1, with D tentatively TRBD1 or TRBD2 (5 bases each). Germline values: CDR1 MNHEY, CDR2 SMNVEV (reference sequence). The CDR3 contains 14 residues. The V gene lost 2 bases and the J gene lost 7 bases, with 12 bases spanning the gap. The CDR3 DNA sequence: TGTGCCAGCAGTTTAGTCGGGGCGAGGAATGAGCAGTTCTTC. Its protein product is CASSLVGARNEQFF.

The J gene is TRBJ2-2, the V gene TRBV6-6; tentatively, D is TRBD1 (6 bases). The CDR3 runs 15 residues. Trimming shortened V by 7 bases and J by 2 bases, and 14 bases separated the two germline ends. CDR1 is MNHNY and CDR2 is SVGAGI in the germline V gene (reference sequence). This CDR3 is CASTTETGNTGELFF. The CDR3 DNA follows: TGTGCCAGCACCACGGAGACAGGAAACACCGGGGAGCTGTTTTTT.

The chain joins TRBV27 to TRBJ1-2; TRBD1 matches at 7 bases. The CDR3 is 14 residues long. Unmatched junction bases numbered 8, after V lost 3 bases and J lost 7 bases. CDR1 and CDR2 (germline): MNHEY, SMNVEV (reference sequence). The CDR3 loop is CASSFSEGTAGYTF. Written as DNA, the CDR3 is TGTGCCAGCAGTTTCTCGGAGGGGACAGCTGGCTACACCTTC.

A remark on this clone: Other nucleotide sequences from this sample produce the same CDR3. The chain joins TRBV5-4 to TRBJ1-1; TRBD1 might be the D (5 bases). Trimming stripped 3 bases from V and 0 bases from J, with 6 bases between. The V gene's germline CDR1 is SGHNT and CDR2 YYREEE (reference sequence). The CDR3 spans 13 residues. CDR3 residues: CASSWGLNTEAFF. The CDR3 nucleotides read TGTGCCAGCAGCTGGGGCTTGAACACTGAAGCTTTCTTT. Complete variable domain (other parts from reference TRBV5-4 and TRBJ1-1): ETGVTQSPTHLIKTRGQQVTLRCSSQSGHNTVSWYQQALGQGPQFIFQYYREEENGRGNFPPRFSGLQFPNYSSELNVNALELDDSALYLCASSWGLNTEAFFGQGTRLTVV.

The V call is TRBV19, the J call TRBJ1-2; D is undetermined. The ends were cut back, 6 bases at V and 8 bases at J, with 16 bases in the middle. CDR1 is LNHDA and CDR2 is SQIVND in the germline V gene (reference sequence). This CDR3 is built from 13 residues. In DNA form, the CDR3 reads TGTGCCAGTAGCCTTACGGAGGCCTACGGCTACACCTTC. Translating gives CASSLTEAYGYTF.

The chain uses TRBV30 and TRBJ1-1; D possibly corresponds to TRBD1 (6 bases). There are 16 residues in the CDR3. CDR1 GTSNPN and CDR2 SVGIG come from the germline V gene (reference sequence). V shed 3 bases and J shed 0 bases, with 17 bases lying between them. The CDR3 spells CAWSTNRADLNTEAFF. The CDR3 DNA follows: TGTGCCTGGAGCACCAACAGGGCCGACTTGAACACTGAAGCTTTCTTT.

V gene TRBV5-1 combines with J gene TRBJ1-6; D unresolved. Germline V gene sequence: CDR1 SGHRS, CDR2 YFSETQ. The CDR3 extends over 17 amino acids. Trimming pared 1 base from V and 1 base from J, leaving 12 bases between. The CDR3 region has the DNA TGCGCCAGCAGCTTGCTTGGTGTGGAATCCTATAATTCACCCCTCCACTTT. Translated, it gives CASSLLGVESYNSPLHF.

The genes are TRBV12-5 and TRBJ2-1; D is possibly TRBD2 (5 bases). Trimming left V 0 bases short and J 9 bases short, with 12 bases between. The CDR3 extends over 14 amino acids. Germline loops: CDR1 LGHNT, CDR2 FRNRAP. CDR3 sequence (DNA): TGTGCTAGTGGTTTGGTCATTAGCGCGACTGAGCAGTTCTTC. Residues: CASGLVISATEQFF.

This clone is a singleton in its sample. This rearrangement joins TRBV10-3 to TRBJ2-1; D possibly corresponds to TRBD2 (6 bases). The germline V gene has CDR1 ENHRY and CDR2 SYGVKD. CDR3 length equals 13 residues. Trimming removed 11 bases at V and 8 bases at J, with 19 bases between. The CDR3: CASHAGPLDEQFF. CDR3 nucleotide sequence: TGTGCCTCCCATGCGGGGCCTTTGGATGAGCAGTTCTTC.

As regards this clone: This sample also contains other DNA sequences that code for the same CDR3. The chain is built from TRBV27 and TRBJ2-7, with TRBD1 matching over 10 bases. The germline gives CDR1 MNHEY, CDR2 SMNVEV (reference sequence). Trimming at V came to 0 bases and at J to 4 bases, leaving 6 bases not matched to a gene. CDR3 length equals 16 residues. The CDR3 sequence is CASSLSPGTGVYEQYF. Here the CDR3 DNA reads TGTGCCAGCAGTTTATCCCCCGGGACAGGGGTGTACGAGCAGTACTTC.

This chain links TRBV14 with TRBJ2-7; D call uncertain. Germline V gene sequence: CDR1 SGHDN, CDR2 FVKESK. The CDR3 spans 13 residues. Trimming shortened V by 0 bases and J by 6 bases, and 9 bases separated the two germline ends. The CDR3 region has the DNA TGTGCCAGCAGCCAAGATCGCCGGACCGAGCAGTACTTC. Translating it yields CASSQDRRTEQYF.